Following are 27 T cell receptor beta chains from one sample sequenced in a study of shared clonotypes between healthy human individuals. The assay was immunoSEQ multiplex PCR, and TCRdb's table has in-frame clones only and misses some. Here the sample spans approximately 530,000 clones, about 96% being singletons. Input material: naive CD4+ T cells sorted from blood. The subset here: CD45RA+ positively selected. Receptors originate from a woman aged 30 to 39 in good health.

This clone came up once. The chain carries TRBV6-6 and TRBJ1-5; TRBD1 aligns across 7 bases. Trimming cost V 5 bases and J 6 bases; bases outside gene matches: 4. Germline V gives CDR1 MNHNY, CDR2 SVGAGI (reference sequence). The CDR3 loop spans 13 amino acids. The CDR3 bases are TGTGCCAGCAGTGGACAGGTCGGTCAGCCCCAGCATTTT. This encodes CASSGQVGQPQHF.

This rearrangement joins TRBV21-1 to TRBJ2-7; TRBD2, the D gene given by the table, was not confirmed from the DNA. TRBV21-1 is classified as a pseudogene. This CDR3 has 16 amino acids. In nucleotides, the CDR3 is TGTGCCAGCAGCAAGTCTTTAGCGGGAGGGACCTACGAGCAGTACTTC. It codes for CASSKSLAGGTYEQYF.

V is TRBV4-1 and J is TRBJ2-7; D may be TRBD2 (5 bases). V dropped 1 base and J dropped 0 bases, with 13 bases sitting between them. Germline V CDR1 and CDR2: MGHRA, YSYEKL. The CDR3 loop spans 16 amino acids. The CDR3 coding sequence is TGCGCCAGCAGCCAAGTCGCCGCGGGCCGCTCCTACGAGCAGTACTTC. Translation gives CASSQVAAGRSYEQYF.

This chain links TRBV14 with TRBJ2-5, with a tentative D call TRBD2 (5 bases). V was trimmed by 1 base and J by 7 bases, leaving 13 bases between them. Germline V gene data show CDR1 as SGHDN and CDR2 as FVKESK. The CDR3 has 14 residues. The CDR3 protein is CASSQGTGFGTQYF. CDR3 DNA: TGTGCCAGCAGCCAAGGGACTGGGTTTGGGACCCAGTACTTC.

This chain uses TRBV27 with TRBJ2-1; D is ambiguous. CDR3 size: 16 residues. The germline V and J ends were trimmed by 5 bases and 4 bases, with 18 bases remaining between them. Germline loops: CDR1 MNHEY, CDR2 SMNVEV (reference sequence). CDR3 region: CASSPIRSEMYNEQFF. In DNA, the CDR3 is TGTGCCAGCAGTCCTATACGCTCGGAGATGTACAATGAGCAGTTCTTC.

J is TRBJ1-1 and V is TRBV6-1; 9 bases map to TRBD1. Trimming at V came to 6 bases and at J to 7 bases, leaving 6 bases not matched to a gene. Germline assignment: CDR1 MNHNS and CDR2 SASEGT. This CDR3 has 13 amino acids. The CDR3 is CASRDTGGGEAFF. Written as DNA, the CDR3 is TGTGCCAGCAGGGACACAGGGGGCGGTGAAGCTTTCTTT.

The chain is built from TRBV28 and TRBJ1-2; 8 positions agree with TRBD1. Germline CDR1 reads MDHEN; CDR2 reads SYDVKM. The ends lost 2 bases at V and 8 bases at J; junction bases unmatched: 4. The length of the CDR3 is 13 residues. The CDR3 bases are TGTGCCAGCAGTTTAGACAGGGGTGACGGCTACACCTTC. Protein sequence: CASSLDRGDGYTF.

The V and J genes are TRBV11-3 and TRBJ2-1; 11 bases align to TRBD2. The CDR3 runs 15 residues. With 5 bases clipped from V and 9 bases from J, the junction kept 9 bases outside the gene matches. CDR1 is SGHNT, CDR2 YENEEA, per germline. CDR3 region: CASSPGTSGKLEQFF. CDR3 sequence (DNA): TGTGCCAGCAGCCCCGGGACTAGCGGAAAGCTTGAGCAGTTCTTC.

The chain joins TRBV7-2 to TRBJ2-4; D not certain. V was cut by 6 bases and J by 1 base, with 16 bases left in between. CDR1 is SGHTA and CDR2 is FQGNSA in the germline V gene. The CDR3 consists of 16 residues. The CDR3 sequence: CASSGSSSLAKNIQYF. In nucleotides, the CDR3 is TGTGCCAGCAGTGGTAGTTCGTCCCTCGCCAAAAACATTCAGTACTTC. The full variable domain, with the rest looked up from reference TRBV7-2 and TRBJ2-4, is GAGVSQSPSNKVTEKGKDVELRCDPISGHTALYWYRQSLGQGLEFLIYFQGNSAPDKSGLPSDRFSAERTGGSVSTLTIQRTQQEDSAVYLCASSGSSSLAKNIQYFGAGTRLSVL.

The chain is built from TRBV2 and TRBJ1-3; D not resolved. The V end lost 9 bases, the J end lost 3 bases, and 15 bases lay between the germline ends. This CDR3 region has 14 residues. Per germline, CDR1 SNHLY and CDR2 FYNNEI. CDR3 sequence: CASDPHDLGNTIYF. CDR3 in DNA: TGTGCCAGTGACCCACACGACCTTGGAAACACCATATATTTT.

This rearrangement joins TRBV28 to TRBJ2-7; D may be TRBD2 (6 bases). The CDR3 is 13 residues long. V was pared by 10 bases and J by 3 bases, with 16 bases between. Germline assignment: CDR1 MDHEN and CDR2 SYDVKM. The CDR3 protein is CAILRGLGYEQYF. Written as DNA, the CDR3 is TGTGCCATACTGAGGGGACTCGGCTACGAGCAGTACTTC.

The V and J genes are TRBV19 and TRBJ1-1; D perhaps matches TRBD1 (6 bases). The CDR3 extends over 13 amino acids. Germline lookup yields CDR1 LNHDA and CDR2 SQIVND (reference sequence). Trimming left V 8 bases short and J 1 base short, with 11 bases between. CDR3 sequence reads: CASFTGKNTEAFF. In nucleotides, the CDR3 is TGTGCCAGTTTTACAGGGAAGAACACTGAAGCTTTCTTT.

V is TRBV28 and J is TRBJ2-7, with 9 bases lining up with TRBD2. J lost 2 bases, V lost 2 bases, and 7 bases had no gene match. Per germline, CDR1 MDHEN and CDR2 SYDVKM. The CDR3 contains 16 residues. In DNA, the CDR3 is TGTGCCAGCAGTTTAACTAGCGGGCGAGTAACCTACGAGCAGTACTTC. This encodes CASSLTSGRVTYEQYF.

The DNA for the CDR3 is TGTGCCGGCCTGGGCTCCTACGAGCAGTACTTC. Translated, it gives CAGLGSYEQYF. The chain combines TRBV28 with TRBJ2-7; unclear D gene. Trimming removed 11 bases at V and 0 bases at J, with 8 bases between. The CDR3 is 11 residues long. Germline CDR1 and CDR2: MDHEN and SYDVKM.

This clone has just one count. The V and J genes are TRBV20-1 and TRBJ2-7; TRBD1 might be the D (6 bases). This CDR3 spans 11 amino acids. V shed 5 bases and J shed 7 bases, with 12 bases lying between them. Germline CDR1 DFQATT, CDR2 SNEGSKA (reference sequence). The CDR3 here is CSAATGREQYF. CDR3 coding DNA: TGCAGTGCTGCCACAGGGCGGGAGCAGTACTTC.

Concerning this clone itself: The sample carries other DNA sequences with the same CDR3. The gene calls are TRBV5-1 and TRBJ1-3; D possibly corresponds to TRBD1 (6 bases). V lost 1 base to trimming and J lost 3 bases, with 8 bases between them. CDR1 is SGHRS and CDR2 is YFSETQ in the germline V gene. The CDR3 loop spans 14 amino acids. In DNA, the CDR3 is TGCGCCAGCAGCTTGAGGGGGGATGGAAACACCATATATTTT. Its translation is CASSLRGDGNTIYF.

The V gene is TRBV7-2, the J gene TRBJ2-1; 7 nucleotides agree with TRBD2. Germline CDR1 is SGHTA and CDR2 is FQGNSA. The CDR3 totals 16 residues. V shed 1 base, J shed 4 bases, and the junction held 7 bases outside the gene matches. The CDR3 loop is CASSLVGLAAYNEQFF. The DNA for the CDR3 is TGTGCCAGCAGCTTAGTAGGTCTAGCGGCATACAATGAGCAGTTCTTC.

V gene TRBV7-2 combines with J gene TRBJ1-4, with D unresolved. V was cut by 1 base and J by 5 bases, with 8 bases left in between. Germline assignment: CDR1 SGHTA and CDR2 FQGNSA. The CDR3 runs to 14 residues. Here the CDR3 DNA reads TGTGCCAGCAGCTTAGGAGGGTACAATGAAAAACTGTTTTTT. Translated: CASSLGGYNEKLFF.

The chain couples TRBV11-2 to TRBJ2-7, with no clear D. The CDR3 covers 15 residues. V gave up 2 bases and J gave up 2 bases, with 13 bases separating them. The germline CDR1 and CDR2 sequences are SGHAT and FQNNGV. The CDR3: CASSLRRADTYEQYF. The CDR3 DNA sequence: TGTGCCAGCAGCTTACGGAGAGCCGACACCTACGAGCAGTACTTC.

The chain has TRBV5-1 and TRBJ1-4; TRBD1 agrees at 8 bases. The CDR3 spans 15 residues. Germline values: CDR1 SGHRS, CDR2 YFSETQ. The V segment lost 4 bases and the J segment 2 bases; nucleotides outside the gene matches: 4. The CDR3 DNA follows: TGCGCCAGCAGCGCCCAGGGGGCGACTAATGAAAAACTGTTTTTT. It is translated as CASSAQGATNEKLFF.

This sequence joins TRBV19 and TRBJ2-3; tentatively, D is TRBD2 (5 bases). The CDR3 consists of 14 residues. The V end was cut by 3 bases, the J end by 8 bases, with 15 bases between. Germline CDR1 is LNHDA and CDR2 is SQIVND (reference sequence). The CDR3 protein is CASSIPPPAGTQYF. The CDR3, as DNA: TGTGCCAGTAGTATTCCCCCACCGGCGGGTACGCAGTATTTT.

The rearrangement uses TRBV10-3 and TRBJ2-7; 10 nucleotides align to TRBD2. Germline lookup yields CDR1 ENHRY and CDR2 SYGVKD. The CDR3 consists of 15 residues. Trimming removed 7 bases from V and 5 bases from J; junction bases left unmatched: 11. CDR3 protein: CAIKEAGGPRDEQYF. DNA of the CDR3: TGTGCCATCAAGGAAGCGGGAGGGCCTAGGGACGAGCAGTACTTC.

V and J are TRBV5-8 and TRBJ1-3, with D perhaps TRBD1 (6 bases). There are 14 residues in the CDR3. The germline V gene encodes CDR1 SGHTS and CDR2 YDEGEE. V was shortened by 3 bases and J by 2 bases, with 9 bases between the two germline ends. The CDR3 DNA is TGTGCCAGCAGCTCGGGACACCCTGGAAACACCATATATTTT. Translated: CASSSGHPGNTIYF.

In DNA form, the CDR3 reads TGTGCCAGCAGTTCCCTGTTCAGCGCCCACGGCAAGCAGTACTTC. Encoded protein: CASSSLFSAHGKQYF. The gene calls are TRBV28 and TRBJ2-7, with unresolved D. Germline V gene lookup returns CDR1 MDHEN and CDR2 SYDVKM. This CDR3 region has 15 residues. The germline V and J ends were trimmed by 4 bases and 8 bases, with 21 bases remaining between them.

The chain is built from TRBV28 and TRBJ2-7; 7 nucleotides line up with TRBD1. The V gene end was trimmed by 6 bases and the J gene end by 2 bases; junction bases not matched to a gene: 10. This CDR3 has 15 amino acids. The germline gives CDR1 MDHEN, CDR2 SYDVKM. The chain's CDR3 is CASRDPRDSTYEQYF. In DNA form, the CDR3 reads TGTGCCAGCAGGGACCCCAGGGACAGTACCTACGAGCAGTACTTC.

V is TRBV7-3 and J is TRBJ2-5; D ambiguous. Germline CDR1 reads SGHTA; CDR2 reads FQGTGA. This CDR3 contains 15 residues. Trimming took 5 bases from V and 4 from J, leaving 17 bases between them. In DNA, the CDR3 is TGTGCCAGCAGCGCCAGATACATCGTAGGAGAGACCCAGTACTTC. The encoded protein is CASSARYIVGETQYF.

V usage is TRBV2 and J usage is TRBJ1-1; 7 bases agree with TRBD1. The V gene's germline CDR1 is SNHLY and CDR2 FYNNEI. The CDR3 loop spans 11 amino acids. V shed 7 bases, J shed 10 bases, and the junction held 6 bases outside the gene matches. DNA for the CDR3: TGTGCCAGCACGAGACAGGGCCGAGCTTTCTTT. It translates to CASTRQGRAFF.